These T cell receptor beta chains were read from a single sample in a study of T cells in tumors after PD-1 blockade. The data were produced by immunoSEQ multiplex PCR, yet TCRdb's version contains in-frame clones alone and is incomplete. The repertoire includes roughly 50,000 clones, over 75% of them detected once, and less than 5% sits in the top ten. Source: PBMCs, taken before anti-PD-1 treatment. The receptors come from a human donor with basal cell carcinoma. CDR3s include the opening cysteine and the closing phenylalanine or tryptophan. A D gene is named only where the DNA matches it firmly.

D	J	V	CDR3	DNA
TRBD1	TRBJ2-2	TRBV7-2	CASSPGQGNIGELFF	TGTGCCAGCAGCCCTGGACAGGGTAATATCGGGGAGCTGTTTTTT
-	TRBJ1-5	TRBV6-1	CASSETGPPYSNQPQHF	TGTGCCAGCAGTGAAACCGGGCCACCCTATAGCAATCAGCCCCAGCATTTT
TRBD1	TRBJ2-7	TRBV29-1	CSVGGGQGPLGEQYF	TGCAGCGTTGGGGGGGGACAGGGGCCCCTCGGCGAGCAGTACTTC
TRBD1	TRBJ1-1	TRBV5-1	CASSLEGQGSLWNTEAFF	TGCGCCAGCAGCTTGGAGGGACAGGGGTCTTTGTGGAACACTGAAGCTTTCTTT
-	TRBJ1-4	TRBV30	CAWKTQGLEYEKLFF	TGTGCCTGGAAAACCCAGGGACTCGAGTATGAAAAACTGTTTTTT
-	TRBJ1-2	TRBV2	CASSEQRPLYGYTF	TGTGCCAGCAGTGAACAAAGACCTCTCTATGGCTACACCTTC
-	TRBJ1-6	TRBV2	CASTGRGPLHF	TGTGCCAGCACCGGACGGGGGCCCCTCCACTTT
TRBD1	TRBJ2-2	TRBV5-1	CASSSGTGVTGELFF	TGCGCCAGCAGCTCCGGGACAGGGGTCACCGGGGAGCTGTTTTTT
-	TRBJ2-7	TRBV2	CATTSREGSYEQYF	TGTGCCACGACTTCCAGGGAAGGGTCCTACGAGCAGTACTTC
-	TRBJ2-2	TRBV4-1	CASSQQQGGYTGELFF	TGCGCCAGCAGCCAACAACAGGGAGGATACACCGGGGAGCTGTTTTTT
-	TRBJ1-2	TRBV6-6	CASSYSWDLPSGYTF	TGTGCCAGCAGTTACTCGTGGGACTTGCCTTCTGGCTACACCTTC